Presented here are 25 T cell receptor beta chains from one specimen sequenced in a study of T cells in Graves' hyperthyroidism and ophthalmopathy. The source material, RNA transcripts, was used to amplify TCR beta CDR3 regions. RT-PCR in the first round (using the HTBI primer set) targeted the TCR CDR3. TCRdb passed the multiplex PCR reads through MiXCR, listing each CDR3 protein once. This sample has approximately 870,000 distinct CDR3 sequences; 35% to 45% occur once, and the top ten carry 8% to 9%. The sequenced material came from blood. These receptors were taken from a man aged 18 to 29 with Graves' hyperthyroidism.

This clonotype was detected only a few times. The V and J genes are TRBV4-3 and TRBJ2-2; possibly TRBD1 for D (5 bases). The CDR3 contains 15 residues. Germline lookup yields CDR1 LGHNA and CDR2 YSLEER. V shed 0 bases and J shed 6 bases, with 11 bases lying between them. The CDR3 sequence is CASSQDYQGSGELFF. In DNA, the CDR3 is TGCGCCAGCAGCCAAGACTATCAGGGATCCGGGGAGCTGTTTTTT.

CDR3 residues: CASSLVRGQRYEQYF. The CDR3 DNA sequence: TGTGCCAGCAGCTTAGTTCGGGGCCAACGTTACGAGCAGTACTTC. The gene calls are TRBV11-2 and TRBJ2-7; TRBD1 or TRBD2 may be the D gene (5 bases each). This CDR3 region has 15 residues. Germline values: CDR1 SGHAT, CDR2 FQNNGV. V lost 1 base and J lost 4, with 14 bases in between.

The chain uses TRBV7-8 and TRBJ2-5, with 8 bases identical to TRBD2. After removal of 8 bases from V and 3 bases from J, the junction contained 8 bases not matched to a gene. The CDR3 is made up of 14 amino acids. Per the germline V gene, CDR1 is SGHVS and CDR2 is FQNEAQ. CDR3 DNA sequence: TGTGCCAGCGGGAGGGGGACTAGTGAAGAGACCCAGTACTTC. Translation gives CASGRGTSEETQYF.

A note on this clonotype: A read error may account for a junction end that differs from germline. This chain joins TRBV9 and TRBJ2-7; 11 positions match TRBD2. Germline V gene data show CDR1 as SGDLS and CDR2 as YYNGEE. The CDR3 extends over 15 amino acids. CDR3 loop: CASSHGTSGSYEQHF. In DNA, the CDR3 is TGTGCCAGCAGCCACGGGACTAGCGGATCCTACGAGCAGCACTTC.

In its sample, this clonotype was seen once. The chain couples TRBV5-4 to TRBJ1-5; no reliable D call. V lost 4 bases and J 3 bases, leaving 14 bases between the germline ends. The germline gives CDR1 SGHNT, CDR2 YYREEE (reference sequence). This CDR3 contains 15 residues. CDR3 in DNA: TGTGCCAGCAGCCCCGGCCGGGGAAACAATCAGCCCCAGCATTTT. This translates into CASSPGRGNNQPQHF.

As concerns this clonotype: A junction boundary mismatches the germline segment, possibly from a read error. This chain uses TRBV7-9 with TRBJ1-5; D is unclear. This CDR3 has 16 amino acids. Germline V gives CDR1 SEHNR, CDR2 FQNEAQ (reference sequence). CDR3 nucleotide sequence: TGCGCCAGCAGCCACTCGGGTCTCTATAGCAATCAGCCCCAGCATTTT. It translates to CASSHSGLYSNQPQHF.

This clonotype was seen a few times. The chain carries TRBV5-4 and TRBJ2-6; D gene ambiguous. The CDR3 runs 15 residues. The germline gives CDR1 SGHNT, CDR2 YYREEE (reference sequence). V was trimmed by 0 bases and J by 4 bases, leaving 8 bases between them. CDR3 residues: CASSLENPGANVLTF. The CDR3 DNA is TGTGCCAGCAGCTTGGAGAATCCCGGGGCCAACGTCCTGACTTTC.

This clonotype was recorded at least ten times. V usage is TRBV5-8 and J usage is TRBJ1-2, with D unclear. Trimming left V 0 bases short and J 8 bases short, with 8 bases between. The CDR3 is 12 residues long. Germline CDR1 and CDR2: SGHTS and YDEGEE. CDR3 sequence reads: CASSLVVGGYTF. The CDR3 DNA reads as TGTGCCAGCAGCTTGGTGGTCGGGGGCTACACCTTC.

Of note for this clonotype: A much larger clone lies a single base off, so this may be a read error. The rearrangement joins TRBV7-9 to TRBJ1-2, with D possibly TRBD1 on 5 matching bases. The germline CDR1 and CDR2 sequences are SEHNR and FQNEAQ (reference sequence). This CDR3 spans 13 amino acids. CDR3 region: CAGSLGGASRHTF. The CDR3 nucleotides read TGTGCCGGCAGCTTAGGAGGGGCATCACGCCACACCTTC.

There are a few counts of this clonotype. The chain recombines TRBV7-8 with TRBJ1-5; 8 nucleotides agree with TRBD1. CDR3 length: 16 amino acids. After removal of 2 bases from V and 4 bases from J, the junction contained 7 bases not matched to a gene. Germline CDR1 and CDR2: SGHVS and FQNEAQ. CDR3 region: CASSLSTGGPNQPQHF. In DNA, the CDR3 is TGTGCCAGCAGCTTATCTACAGGGGGACCTAATCAGCCCCAGCATTTT.

This chain uses TRBV7-2 with TRBJ2-5; 14 bases are a match to TRBD2. Germline loops: CDR1 SGHTA, CDR2 FQGNSA. V was pared by 0 bases and J by 0 bases, with 9 bases of the junction left unmatched. The CDR3 extends over 20 amino acids. DNA of the CDR3: TGTGCCAGCAGCTTAGCCTCTATCAGGACTAGCGGGGGGTACCAAGAGACCCAGTACTTC. Translation: CASSLASIRTSGGYQETQYF.

This chain connects TRBV20-1 to TRBJ1-2; tentative D call: TRBD1 (5 bases). The CDR3 length is 11 residues. Germline CDR1 reads DFQATT; CDR2 reads SNEGSKA (reference sequence). Trimming stripped 8 bases from V and 3 bases from J, with 10 bases between. This CDR3 is CSPQGDYGYTF. CDR3 coding DNA: TGCAGTCCTCAGGGAGACTATGGCTACACCTTC.

Only a few counts were recorded for this clonotype. The chain has TRBV4-2 and TRBJ2-5; 13 nucleotides line up with TRBD2. J lost 5 bases, V lost 0 bases, and 3 bases had no gene match. Germline V gene data show CDR1 as LGHNA and CDR2 as YNFKEQ. The CDR3 consists of 16 residues. This CDR3 reads CASSQDWTSGSETQYF. In DNA form, the CDR3 reads TGTGCCAGCAGCCAAGATTGGACTAGCGGGAGCGAGACCCAGTACTTC.

The sample holds many counts of this clonotype. This chain connects TRBV29-1 to TRBJ2-7, with 8 bases aligning to TRBD2. With 3 bases clipped from V and 7 bases from J, the junction kept 8 bases outside the gene matches. The CDR3 consists of 13 residues. Looked up from germline, CDR1 is SQVTM and CDR2 is ANQGSEA. In DNA form, the CDR3 reads TGCAGCGTTGAGCGGGGGGAGTGGGGGGAGCAGTACTTC. Its translation is CSVERGEWGEQYF.

The chain is built from TRBV12-3 or TRBV12-4 and TRBJ1-1; the D is unclear. V was trimmed by 7 bases and J by 4 bases, leaving 10 bases between them. This CDR3 spans 12 amino acids. The CDR3 reads CASTPWGTEAFF. In DNA form, the CDR3 reads TGTGCCAGCACCCCTTGGGGCACTGAAGCTTTCTTT.

The genes are TRBV7-2 and TRBJ2-7, with a tentative D call TRBD1 (6 bases). Germline CDR1 SGHTA, CDR2 FQGNSA. The CDR3 length is 13 residues. The V end was cut by 5 bases, the J end by 7 bases, with 15 bases between. The CDR3 is CASSQRDRYEQYF. The CDR3, as DNA: TGTGCCAGCAGCCAGCGAGACAGGTATGAGCAGTACTTC.

The V gene is TRBV4-3, the J gene TRBJ2-7; no reliable D call. This CDR3 spans 12 amino acids. V lost 0 bases and J 7 bases, leaving 7 bases between the germline ends. The germline V gene encodes CDR1 LGHNA and CDR2 YSLEER. The CDR3 spells CASSQDDVEQYF. CDR3 nucleotides: TGCGCCAGCAGCCAAGACGATGTTGAGCAGTACTTC.

This clonotype has a handful of counts. The chain recombines TRBV10-3 with TRBJ2-7; D is unresolved. This CDR3 contains 13 residues. Trimming shortened V by 6 bases and J by 4 bases, and 13 bases separated the two germline ends. Germline V gene sequence: CDR1 ENHRY, CDR2 SYGVKD. The CDR3 sequence is CAIRRPTSYEQYF. CDR3 DNA sequence: TGTGCCATCAGGCGACCGACGTCGTACGAGCAGTACTTC.

Details on this clonotype: Mismatch with germline at one junction end may stem from a read error. The chain is built from TRBV4-1 and TRBJ1-2; the D gene is possibly TRBD1 (6 bases). In germline, CDR1 is MGHRA, CDR2 YSYEKL. The CDR3 runs 16 residues. As DNA, the CDR3 is TGCGCCAGCAGCCAAGCCATCGCAGGGGTTAACTCTGGCTACACCTTC. Protein product: CASSQAIAGVNSGYTF.

The gene calls are TRBV2 and TRBJ1-4; 11 bases fit TRBD1. V shed 5 bases, J shed 5 bases, and the junction held 4 bases outside the gene matches. CDR1 is SNHLY and CDR2 is FYNNEI in the germline V gene. CDR3 length equals 15 residues. CDR3 sequence (DNA): TGTGCCAGCAGTTCCCGGACAGGGGGCAATGAAAAACTGTTTTTT. Its translation: CASSSRTGGNEKLFF.

The rearrangement uses TRBV3-2 and TRBJ2-7; the table calls TRBD1, which could not be checked here. TRBV3-2 is noted as a pseudogene. This CDR3 is built from 14 residues. CDR3 amino acids: CASSYGTVRNEQYF. In nucleotides, the CDR3 is TGTGCCAGCAGCTACGGGACCGTTCGGAACGAGCAGTACTTC.

This chain connects TRBV2 to TRBJ1-5; D remains ambiguous. The germline gives CDR1 SNHLY, CDR2 FYNNEI. V shed 4 bases and J shed 4 bases, with 14 bases lying between them. The CDR3 runs 15 residues. The CDR3 region has the DNA TGTGCCAGCAGTGGGCAGTTAGGAGGAAATCAGCCCCAGCATTTT. Translated, it gives CASSGQLGGNQPQHF. Drawing the rest from reference TRBV2 and TRBJ1-5, the complete variable domain is EPEVTQTPSHQVTQMGQEVILRCVPISNHLYFYWYRQILGQKVEFLVSFYNNEISEKSEIFDDQFSVERPDGSNFTLKIRSTKLEDSAMYFCASSGQLGGNQPQHFGDGTRLSIL.

This chain joins TRBV29-1 and TRBJ2-6, with a possible D match to TRBD1 (6 bases). The CDR3 sequence is 12 residues long. Between the trimmed V and J ends, which lost 4 bases and 11 bases, there was a span of 12 bases. Germline lookup yields CDR1 SQVTM and CDR2 ANQGSEA. Here the CDR3 DNA reads TGCAGCGTTGGCCAGGGGACCTACGTCCTGACTTTC. It yields the protein CSVGQGTYVLTF.

This clonotype was seen many times. V is TRBV10-3 and J is TRBJ2-7; D may be TRBD1 (6 bases). In germline, CDR1 is ENHRY, CDR2 SYGVKD. The V end lost 8 bases, the J end lost 5 bases, and 16 bases lay between the germline ends. The CDR3 is 13 residues long. CDR3 sequence (DNA): TGTGCCATCGGAGACCCAGGGGCCCACGAGCAGTACTTC. It yields the protein CAIGDPGAHEQYF.

The chain uses TRBV2 and TRBJ2-7; TRBD1 is a possible D gene (6 bases). V was shortened by 6 bases and J by 3 bases, with 18 bases between the two germline ends. Germline CDR1 SNHLY, CDR2 FYNNEI. The CDR3 is 15 amino acids. As DNA, the CDR3 is TGTGCCAGCAGGGCCGGACAGACCTATGGCTACGAGCAGTACTTC. Translating gives CASRAGQTYGYEQYF.